These 18 T cell receptor beta chains were sequenced from one sample in a study of Graves' ophthalmopathy and Graves' hyperthyroidism. RNA transcripts served as template for amplifying TCR beta CDR3 sequences. RT-PCR in the first round used HTBI primers; a second-round multiplex PCR followed. MiXCR, applied by TCRdb to the multiplex PCR reads, yields one record per CDR3 protein. The data hold about 390,000 distinct CDR3 sequences, with approximately 17% observed a single time. Sequencing input: peripheral blood. These receptors came from an adult woman with stable Graves' hyperthyroidism.

This clonotype showed up many times. The chain couples TRBV28 to TRBJ2-5; no clear D gene. The CDR3 has 13 amino acids. Per the germline V gene, CDR1 is MDHEN and CDR2 is SYDVKM. The V gene lost 5 bases and the J gene lost 2 bases, with 9 bases spanning the gap. CDR3: CASSLSVQETQYF. The CDR3 DNA reads as TGTGCCAGCAGTCTTTCAGTACAAGAGACCCAGTACTTC.

The rearrangement links TRBV6-1 to TRBJ1-1; no definite D call. In germline, CDR1 is MNHNS, CDR2 SASEGT. The V end lost 6 bases, the J end lost 4 bases, and 15 bases lay between the germline ends. The CDR3 spans 14 residues. This chain's CDR3 is CASSVVSQSTEAFF. DNA of the CDR3: TGTGCCAGCAGCGTAGTCAGTCAGAGCACTGAAGCTTTCTTT.

This clonotype occurred many times. The chain recombines TRBV20-1 with TRBJ2-4; D perhaps matches TRBD1 (6 bases). The germline CDR1 and CDR2 sequences are DFQATT and SNEGSKA (reference sequence). The V and J ends lost 0 bases and 10 bases respectively, with 16 bases between them. The CDR3 consists of 14 residues. The CDR3 bases are TGCAGTGCTAGAGATCTCCAGGGGCGCGAGATTCAGTACTTC. This codes for CSARDLQGREIQYF.

In its sample, this clonotype was seen many times. The chain combines TRBV29-1 with TRBJ2-7; D not resolved. This CDR3 is built from 14 residues. The V gene's germline CDR1 is SQVTM and CDR2 ANQGSEA. V lost 0 bases and J 0 bases, leaving 9 bases between the germline ends. Here the CDR3 DNA reads TGCAGCGTTGAAGATCATGGGCACTCCTACGAGCAGTACTTC. Residues: CSVEDHGHSYEQYF.

The genes are TRBV29-1 and TRBJ1-3, with TRBD1 as a possible D gene (5 bases). CDR3 length: 14 residues. The V end lost 3 bases, the J end lost 1 base, and 10 bases lay between the germline ends. CDR1 SQVTM and CDR2 ANQGSEA come from the germline V gene. The CDR3 sequence: CSVDKGESGNTIYF. The CDR3 DNA reads as TGCAGCGTTGATAAAGGGGAGTCTGGAAACACCATATATTTT.

The sample holds many counts of this clonotype. The chain couples TRBV6-1 to TRBJ2-6; D unclear. Germline CDR1 MNHNS, CDR2 SASEGT. V lost 6 bases and J lost 0, with 12 bases in between. This CDR3 has 16 amino acids. The CDR3 region is CASSPRYGSGANVLTF. The CDR3 region has the DNA TGTGCCAGCAGCCCCCGTTACGGCTCTGGGGCCAACGTCCTGACTTTC.

At least ten counts were recorded for this clonotype. The chain joins TRBV12-3 or TRBV12-4 to TRBJ2-2; D ambiguous. The CDR3 runs to 13 residues. Trimming took 6 bases from V and 6 from J, leaving 11 bases between them. Written as DNA, the CDR3 is TGTGCCAGCAGATATGCATCAGCCGGGGAGCTGTTTTTT. Protein: CASRYASAGELFF.

This clonotype was seen at least ten times. The CDR3 DNA reads as TGTGCCAGCAGCACGGGGACAGGTCGATCCTACGAGCAGTACTTC. This translates into CASSTGTGRSYEQYF. The chain links TRBV5-5 to TRBJ2-7; 8 nucleotides match TRBD1. CDR1 and CDR2 from the germline V gene are SGHKS and YYEKEE (reference sequence). The CDR3 consists of 15 residues. The ends lost 4 bases at V and 1 base at J; junction bases unmatched: 7.

This clonotype was recorded many times. One junction end disagrees with the germline gene, perhaps due to a read error. The J gene is TRBJ2-7, the V gene TRBV6-1, with a weak D call TRBD1 (5 bases). The germline V gene has CDR1 MNHNS and CDR2 SASEGT. The CDR3 is made up of 13 amino acids. The CDR3 DNA reads as TGTGCCAGCAGCGAAGGGGCTAGCTACGAGCAGTACTTC. It translates to CASSEGASYEQYF.

This clonotype was picked up many times. The CDR3 DNA sequence: TGCAGTGCTAGCCGGACATACCAAGAGACCCAGTACTTC. Translated: CSASRTYQETQYF. The rearrangement joins TRBV20-1 to TRBJ2-5; TRBD1 is a possible D gene (5 bases). The V gene lost 3 bases and the J gene lost 0 bases, with 8 bases spanning the gap. The CDR3 runs to 13 residues. The germline V gene has CDR1 DFQATT and CDR2 SNEGSKA (reference sequence).

The chain recombines TRBV7-9 with TRBJ2-4, with D possibly called TRBD1 or TRBD2 (5 bases each). V lost 0 bases to trimming and J lost 8 bases, with 8 bases between them. From germline, CDR1 is SEHNR and CDR2 FQNEAQ (reference sequence). CDR3 length: 13 amino acids. For the CDR3, the DNA is TGTGCCAGCAGCTTAGCGGGGGACGACATTCAGTACTTC. This translates into CASSLAGDDIQYF. Full variable domain (outside the CDR3, taken from reference TRBV7-9 and TRBJ2-4): DTGVSQNPRHKITKRGQNVTFRCDPISEHNRLYWYRQTLGQGPEFLTYFQNEAQLEKSRLLSDRFSAERPKGSFSTLEIQRTEQGDSAMYLCASSLAGDDIQYFGAGTRLSVL.

There are many counts of this clonotype. The genes are TRBV4-2 and TRBJ1-6; D is unclear. V was shortened by 1 base and J by 9 bases, with 16 bases between the two germline ends. CDR1 is LGHNA and CDR2 is YNFKEQ in the germline V gene. The CDR3 sequence is 16 residues long. CDR3 bases: TGTGCCAGCAGCCAAGTCGGGGTTTTGAGTTTTTCACCCCTCCACTTT. Translation: CASSQVGVLSFSPLHF.

Many counts were recorded for this clonotype. The chain is built from TRBV19 and TRBJ1-2; 8 bases map to TRBD1. In germline, CDR1 is LNHDA, CDR2 SQIVND (reference sequence). The V and J ends lost 1 base and 4 bases, in that order; junction bases with no gene match: 5. The CDR3 loop spans 15 amino acids. CDR3 DNA sequence: TGTGCCAGTAGTATAGCTTCAACAGGGGGCTATGGCTACACCTTC. Residues: CASSIASTGGYGYTF. The full variable domain, its missing parts supplied by reference TRBV19 and TRBJ1-2, is DGGITQSPKYLFRKEGQNVTLSCEQNLNHDAMYWYRQDPGQGLRLIYYSQIVNDFQKGDIAEGYSVSREKKESFPLTVTSAQKNPTAFYLCASSIASTGGYGYTFGSGTRLTVV.

This clonotype was seen ten or more times. This rearrangement joins TRBV12-3 or TRBV12-4 to TRBJ2-7, with 9 bases fitting TRBD1. With 8 bases clipped from V and 6 bases from J, the junction kept 11 bases outside the gene matches. The CDR3 runs to 14 residues. CDR3 DNA sequence: TGTGCCAGCTCCAATGACAGGGGGTCTACCGAGCAGTACTTC. Its protein product is CASSNDRGSTEQYF.

This clonotype was recorded at least ten times. The chain joins TRBV9 to TRBJ1-6; 8 nucleotides line up with TRBD1. V shed 4 bases and J 11 bases; nucleotides not matched to a gene: 5. This CDR3 region has 13 residues. Germline CDR1 SGDLS, CDR2 YYNGEE. CDR3: CASSSQQGAPLHF. In DNA, the CDR3 is TGTGCCAGCAGCTCACAACAGGGGGCACCCCTCCACTTT.

This clonotype was counted ten times or more. The gene calls are TRBV7-9 and TRBJ1-2; D unresolved. Looked up from germline, CDR1 is SEHNR and CDR2 is FQNEAQ (reference sequence). The CDR3 is 11 amino acids. Trimming pared 2 bases from V and 8 bases from J, leaving 6 bases between. This CDR3 reads CASSLTRGYTF. CDR3 nucleotides: TGTGCCAGCAGCTTAACCAGGGGCTACACCTTC.

This clonotype was observed at least ten times. The rearrangement links TRBV4-1 to TRBJ2-5; D gene ambiguous. Germline CDR1 is MGHRA and CDR2 is YSYEKL. This CDR3 region has 13 residues. Trimming shortened V by 4 bases and J by 2 bases, and 8 bases separated the two germline ends. In DNA, the CDR3 is TGCGCCAGCAGCCCACCCGATCAAGAGACCCAGTACTTC. Translation gives CASSPPDQETQYF.

The J gene is TRBJ2-5, the V gene TRBV6-1; no clear D. Germline V gene sequence: CDR1 MNHNS, CDR2 SASEGT. V was shortened by 7 bases and J by 5 bases, with 17 bases between the two germline ends. The CDR3 is made up of 14 amino acids. The CDR3: CASTVVPDGETQYF. The CDR3 DNA is TGTGCCAGCACCGTGGTCCCCGACGGGGAGACCCAGTACTTC.